This TCR beta chain was sequenced during a study of shared clonotypes between healthy human individuals. Profiled with immunoSEQ multiplex PCR; TCRdb holds only in-frame clones, not every one. The repertoire holds around 690,000 clones, roughly 88% seen once, with 34% in the top ten. Donation came from healthy HIV-negative adults that had no recent acute infections or vaccinations. What CD8 memory combined were CD45RO+ cells and CCR7-negative CD45RA+ TemRA cells. This TCR derives from a man aged 18-30 years in good health. Some clones in this sample may be carry-over from other donors' samples. Sequencing was performed on memory CD8+ T cells from PBMCs. Subset in this sample: CD45RO+ cells pooled with CCR7-negative TemRA cells.

CDR3 amino acids: CAWSALAGGGEQYF. The CDR3 DNA follows: TGTGCCTGGAGTGCGTTAGCGGGAGGAGGGGAGCAGTACTTC. The chain uses TRBV30 and TRBJ2-7, with 10 bases that match TRBD2. CDR1 and CDR2 (germline): GTSNPN, SVGIG (reference sequence). The CDR3 has 14 residues. V was clipped by 1 base and J by 7 bases; unmatched bases: 7.